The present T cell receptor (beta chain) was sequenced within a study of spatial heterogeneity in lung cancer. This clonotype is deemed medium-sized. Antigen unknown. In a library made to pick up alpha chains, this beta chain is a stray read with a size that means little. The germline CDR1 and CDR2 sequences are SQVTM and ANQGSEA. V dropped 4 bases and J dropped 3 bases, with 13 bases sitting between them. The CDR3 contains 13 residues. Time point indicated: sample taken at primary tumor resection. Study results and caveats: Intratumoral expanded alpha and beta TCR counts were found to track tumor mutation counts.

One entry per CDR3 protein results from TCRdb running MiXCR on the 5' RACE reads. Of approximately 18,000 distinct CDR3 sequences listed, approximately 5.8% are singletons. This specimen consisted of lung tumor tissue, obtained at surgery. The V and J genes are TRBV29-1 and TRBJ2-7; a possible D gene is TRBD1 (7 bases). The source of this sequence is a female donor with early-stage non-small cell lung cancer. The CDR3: CSVVRQGLYEQYF. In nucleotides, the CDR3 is TGCAGCGTTGTACGACAGGGACTCTACGAGCAGTACTTC.